This entry lists 20 T cell receptor beta chains sequenced from one sample in a study of blood T cell repertoires in COVID-19 (dated by TCRdb to the early 2020s). To prepare the library, the immunoSEQ multiplex PCR assay was applied. What TCRdb holds here is the immuneACCESS table cut down to in-frame rearrangements. Part of the clones is not present; checked against another copy, under half of the missing clones reflect an unresolved V gene, and the others are unexplained. The sample records fewer than 250,000 clones, about 90% of which are singletons. The biggest ten clones account for less than 14% of the sample. Sequences were obtained from PBMCs or T cells enriched from blood (not recorded which). The source of these receptors is a young man who had recovered from COVID-19.

The chain recombines TRBV7-8 with TRBJ2-2; 8 bases match TRBD2. This CDR3 has 15 residues. Germline assignment: CDR1 SGHVS and CDR2 FQNEAQ. V was clipped by 5 bases and J by 7 bases; unmatched bases: 9. For the CDR3, the DNA is TGTGCCAGCAGCCCTATCGGGGGGGCGGACGGGGAGCTGTTTTTT. Translating gives CASSPIGGADGELFF.

The chain carries TRBV19 and TRBJ1-4; no reliable D call. From germline, CDR1 is LNHDA and CDR2 SQIVND (reference sequence). CDR3 length: 11 residues. Deletions cut 4 bases from V and 12 bases from J, with 9 bases between. CDR3 protein: CASSTLSELFF. CDR3 nucleotides: TGTGCCAGTAGTACGCTGTCAGAACTGTTTTTT.

This clone occurred once. The J gene is TRBJ1-1, the V gene TRBV19; the D gene is possibly TRBD1 (6 bases). The germline CDR1 and CDR2 sequences are LNHDA and SQIVND (reference sequence). The V end was cut by 3 bases, the J end by 1 base, with 12 bases between. CDR3 length equals 15 residues. The CDR3 nucleotides are TGTGCCAGTAGTATGGGGGGGCTATGGAACACTGAAGCTTTCTTT. Residues: CASSMGGLWNTEAFF. Full variable domain (rest looked up from reference TRBV19 and TRBJ1-1): DGGITQSPKYLFRKEGQNVTLSCEQNLNHDAMYWYRQDPGQGLRLIYYSQIVNDFQKGDIAEGYSVSREKKESFPLTVTSAQKNPTAFYLCASSMGGLWNTEAFFGQGTRLTVV.

The V gene is TRBV6-1, the J gene TRBJ1-2, with D perhaps TRBD1 (5 bases). The V and J ends lost 2 bases and 0 bases respectively, with 16 bases between them. The CDR3 length is 17 residues. The V gene's germline CDR1 is MNHNS and CDR2 SASEGT. CDR3 residues: CASSERVGRPSNYGYTF. The CDR3 nucleotides are TGTGCCAGCAGTGAAAGGGTGGGGCGCCCCTCTAACTATGGCTACACCTTC.

This rearrangement joins TRBV18 to TRBJ1-3; 7 bases align to TRBD1. The CDR3 totals 15 residues. After removal of 5 bases from V and 1 base from J, the junction contained 5 bases not matched to a gene. Germline CDR1 and CDR2: KGHSH and LQKENI. The CDR3 sequence is CASSTTGVSGNTIYF. Here the CDR3 DNA reads TGTGCCAGCTCAACCACAGGGGTTTCTGGAAACACCATATATTTT.

This clone was seen only once. This chain connects TRBV14 to TRBJ1-1; D gene ambiguous. V shed 0 bases and J shed 4 bases, with 9 bases lying between them. The CDR3 sequence is 14 residues long. CDR1 is SGHDN and CDR2 is FVKESK in the germline V gene. The CDR3 nucleotides read TGTGCCAGCAGCCAAGATATGGCCTCCACTGAAGCTTTCTTT. Amino acid sequence: CASSQDMASTEAFF.

The V gene is TRBV7-8, the J gene TRBJ1-5; D gene uncertain. From germline, CDR1 is SGHVS and CDR2 FQNEAQ. The CDR3 extends over 14 amino acids. The ends were cut back, 6 bases at V and 4 bases at J, with 13 bases in the middle. The CDR3 here is CASSYRLGNQPQHF. The CDR3 region has the DNA TGTGCCAGCAGTTATAGGCTAGGAAATCAGCCCCAGCATTTT.

The chain couples TRBV2 to TRBJ1-2; 9 bases are shared with TRBD1. With 6 bases clipped from V and 7 bases from J, the junction kept 12 bases outside the gene matches. The germline CDR1 and CDR2 sequences are SNHLY and FYNNEI. CDR3 size: 15 residues. The CDR3 bases are TGTGCCAGCAGCGAAAACAGGGGGCTCGTTAGTGGCTACACCTTC. Residues: CASSENRGLVSGYTF.

The chain carries TRBV7-7 and TRBJ1-1, with D uncertain. The CDR3 consists of 13 residues. Germline V gene sequence: CDR1 SSHAT, CDR2 FNYEAQ (reference sequence). V lost 6 bases to trimming and J lost 1 base, with 9 bases between them. CDR3 sequence: CASSTDPNTEAFF. CDR3 DNA sequence: TGTGCCAGCAGTACAGACCCGAACACTGAAGCTTTCTTT.

This chain joins TRBV13 and TRBJ2-7, with D unclear. V was cut by 3 bases and J by 9 bases, with 9 bases left in between. Looked up from germline, CDR1 is PRHDT and CDR2 is FYEKMQ (reference sequence). The CDR3 extends over 11 amino acids. The CDR3 loop reads CASSFQNVQYF. The CDR3 DNA follows: TGTGCCAGCAGCTTCCAGAATGTGCAGTACTTC. Full variable domain (outside the CDR3, taken from reference TRBV13 and TRBJ2-7): AAGVIQSPRHLIKEKRETATLKCYPIPRHDTVYWYQQGPGQDPQFLISFYEKMQSDKGSIPDRFSAQQFSDYHSELNMSSLELGDSALYFCASSFQNVQYFGPGTRLTVT.

This clone has only one observation. V usage is TRBV18 and J usage is TRBJ1-1; TRBD1 matches at 8 bases. The CDR3 covers 11 residues. V dropped 6 bases and J dropped 12; count of bases not matched to a gene: 6. CDR1 and CDR2 (germline): KGHSH, LQKENI. CDR3 loop: CASSGTGGTFF. The CDR3 DNA sequence: TGTGCCAGCTCGGGGACAGGCGGAACTTTCTTT.

In DNA form, the CDR3 reads TGTGCCAGCAGCCAAGGGACTAGCGGGAGGAATGAGCAGTTCTTC. This codes for CASSQGTSGRNEQFF. V gene TRBV4-2 combines with J gene TRBJ2-1; 14 bases fit TRBD2. Germline CDR1 LGHNA, CDR2 YNFKEQ. The V gene end was trimmed by 1 base and the J gene end by 7 bases; junction bases not matched to a gene: 0. This CDR3 contains 15 residues.

The J gene is TRBJ1-4, the V gene TRBV7-9, with 9 bases that match TRBD1. The CDR3 totals 18 residues. Trimming took 5 bases from V and 1 from J; bases not matched to a gene: 11. CDR1 SEHNR and CDR2 FQNEAQ come from the germline V gene (reference sequence). CDR3 in amino acids: CASSVGGQGRGTNEKLFF. The CDR3 nucleotides read TGTGCCAGCAGCGTCGGAGGACAGGGGCGAGGAACTAATGAAAAACTGTTTTTT.

The chain employs TRBV18 and TRBJ1-5; a weak D match, TRBD1 (6 bases). With 3 bases removed from V and 0 bases from J, the gap between germline ends came to 9 bases. This CDR3 comprises 15 residues. Germline CDR1 is KGHSH and CDR2 is LQKENI. In nucleotides, the CDR3 is TGTGCCAGCTCACCCGCACAGGGTAGCAATCAGCCCCAGCATTTT. Its protein product is CASSPAQGSNQPQHF.

J is TRBJ2-2 and V is TRBV11-3, with D possibly TRBD2 on 6 matching bases. The CDR3 covers 13 residues. V was clipped by 4 bases and J by 6 bases, with 9 bases between them. Germline CDR1 SGHNT, CDR2 YENEEA. In DNA, the CDR3 is TGTGCCAGCAGCTCGGGAGTCCCCGGGGAGCTGTTTTTT. This gives the protein CASSSGVPGELFF. The complete variable domain, with remaining parts taken from reference TRBV11-3 and TRBJ2-2, reads EAGVVQSPRYKIIEKKQPVAFWCNPISGHNTLYWYLQNLGQGPELLIRYENEEAVDDSQLPKDRFSAERLKGVDSTLKIQPAELGDSAVYLCASSSGVPGELFFGEGSRLTVL.

The chain employs TRBV6-2 or TRBV6-3 and TRBJ1-5, with 7 bases fitting TRBD1. In germline, CDR1 is MNHEY, CDR2 SVGEGT. This CDR3 has 16 residues. V shed 2 bases, J shed 6 bases, and the junction held 10 bases outside the gene matches. The CDR3, as DNA: TGTGCCAGCAGTTACGGAAACAGGGGCGGCGGTCAGCCCCAGCATTTT. Protein product: CASSYGNRGGGQPQHF.

The V and J genes are TRBV19 and TRBJ2-5; D possibly corresponds to TRBD2 (5 bases). CDR3 length: 15 amino acids. Germline loops: CDR1 LNHDA, CDR2 SQIVND (reference sequence). The V gene lost 1 base and the J gene lost 5 bases, with 14 bases spanning the gap. The CDR3 sequence is CASSIGGGRMETQYF. In nucleotides, the CDR3 is TGTGCCAGTAGTATAGGTGGAGGCAGGATGGAGACCCAGTACTTC.

V and J are TRBV27 and TRBJ1-4; no clear D gene. The CDR3 consists of 14 residues. The V gene's germline CDR1 is MNHEY and CDR2 SMNVEV (reference sequence). V lost 4 bases and J lost 7, with 13 bases in between. The DNA for the CDR3 is TGTGCCAGCAGTTACTCGGGAGCGACTGAAAAACTGTTTTTT. The encoded protein is CASSYSGATEKLFF.

V and J are TRBV28 and TRBJ2-7; D is unclear. The CDR3 is made up of 16 amino acids. Germline CDR1 MDHEN, CDR2 SYDVKM. Trimming removed 3 bases at V and 0 bases at J, with 15 bases between. For the CDR3, the DNA is TGTGCCAGCAGTTTTCCGTGGCGGAAGAGCTCCTACGAGCAGTACTTC. Protein: CASSFPWRKSSYEQYF.

This clone has only a few counts. The gene calls are TRBV20-1 and TRBJ1-6; no firm D call. The CDR3 spans 13 residues. V shed 3 bases and J shed 9 bases, with 12 bases lying between them. Per the germline V gene, CDR1 is DFQATT and CDR2 is SNEGSKA (reference sequence). The CDR3 nucleotides are TGCAGTGCTAGTATGGAGATGGGTTCACCCCTCCACTTT. It specifies CSASMEMGSPLHF.